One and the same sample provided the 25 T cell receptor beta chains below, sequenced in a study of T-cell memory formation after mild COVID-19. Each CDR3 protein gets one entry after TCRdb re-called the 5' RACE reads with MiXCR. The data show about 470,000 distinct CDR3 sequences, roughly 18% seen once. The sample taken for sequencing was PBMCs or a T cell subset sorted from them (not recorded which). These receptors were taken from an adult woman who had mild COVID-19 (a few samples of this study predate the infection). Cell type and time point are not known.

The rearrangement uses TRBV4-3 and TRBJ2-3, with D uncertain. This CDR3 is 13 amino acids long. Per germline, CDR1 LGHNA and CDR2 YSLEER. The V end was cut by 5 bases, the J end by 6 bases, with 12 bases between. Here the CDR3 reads CASSAAGRDTQYF. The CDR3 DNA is TGCGCCAGCAGCGCTGCCGGGCGGGATACGCAGTATTTT.

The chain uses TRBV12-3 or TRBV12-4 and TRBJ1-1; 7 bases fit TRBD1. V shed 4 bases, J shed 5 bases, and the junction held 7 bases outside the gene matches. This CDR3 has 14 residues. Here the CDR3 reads CASSSHRGGTEAFF. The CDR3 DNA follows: TGTGCCAGCAGTTCGCACAGGGGCGGGACTGAAGCTTTCTTT.

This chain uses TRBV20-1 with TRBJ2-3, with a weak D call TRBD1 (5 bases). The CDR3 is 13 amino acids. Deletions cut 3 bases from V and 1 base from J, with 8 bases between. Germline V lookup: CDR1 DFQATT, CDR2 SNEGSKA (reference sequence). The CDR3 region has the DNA TGCAGTGCTAGCAGGACACGCACAGATACGCAGTATTTT. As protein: CSASRTRTDTQYF.

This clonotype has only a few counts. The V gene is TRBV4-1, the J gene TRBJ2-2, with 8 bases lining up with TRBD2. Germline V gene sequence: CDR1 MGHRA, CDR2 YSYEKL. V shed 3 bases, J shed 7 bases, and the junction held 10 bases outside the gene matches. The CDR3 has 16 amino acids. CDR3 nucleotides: TGCGCCAGCAGCCACCACCCGGGACTAGTCATCGGGGAGCTGTTTTTT. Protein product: CASSHHPGLVIGELFF.

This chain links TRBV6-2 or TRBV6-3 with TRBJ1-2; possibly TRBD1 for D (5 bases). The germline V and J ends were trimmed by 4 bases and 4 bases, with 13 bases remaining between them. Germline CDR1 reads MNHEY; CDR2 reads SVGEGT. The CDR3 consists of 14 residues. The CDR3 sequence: CASSLDGTSYGYTF. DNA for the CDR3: TGTGCCAGCAGTTTAGATGGGACTTCCTATGGCTACACCTTC.

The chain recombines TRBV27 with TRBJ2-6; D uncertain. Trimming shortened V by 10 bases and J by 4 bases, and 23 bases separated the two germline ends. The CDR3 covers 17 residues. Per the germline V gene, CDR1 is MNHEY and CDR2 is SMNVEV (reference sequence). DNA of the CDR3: TGTGCCACCCAGGCGAGACACCTGCTCGGGGGGGCCAACGTCCTGACTTTC. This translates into CATQARHLLGGANVLTF.

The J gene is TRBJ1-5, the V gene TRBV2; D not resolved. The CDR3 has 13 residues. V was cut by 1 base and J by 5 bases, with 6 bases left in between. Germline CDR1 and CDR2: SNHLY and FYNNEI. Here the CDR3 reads CASSEGPHQPQHF. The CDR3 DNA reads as TGTGCCAGCAGTGAAGGCCCCCATCAGCCCCAGCATTTT. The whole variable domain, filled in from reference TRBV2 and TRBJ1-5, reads EPEVTQTPSHQVTQMGQEVILRCVPISNHLYFYWYRQILGQKVEFLVSFYNNEISEKSEIFDDQFSVERPDGSNFTLKIRSTKLEDSAMYFCASSEGPHQPQHFGDGTRLSIL.

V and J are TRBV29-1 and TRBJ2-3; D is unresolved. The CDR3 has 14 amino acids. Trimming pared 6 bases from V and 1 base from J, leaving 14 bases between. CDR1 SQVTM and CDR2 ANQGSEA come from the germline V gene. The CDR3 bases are TGCAGCGTGGAAATAACGGATCGCACAGATACGCAGTATTTT. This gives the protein CSVEITDRTDTQYF.

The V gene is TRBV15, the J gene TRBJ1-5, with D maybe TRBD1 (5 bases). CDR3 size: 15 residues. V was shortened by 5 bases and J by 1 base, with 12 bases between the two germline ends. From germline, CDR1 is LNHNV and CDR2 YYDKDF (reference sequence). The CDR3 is CATSGGGLSNQPQHF. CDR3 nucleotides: TGTGCCACCAGCGGGGGGGGTCTGAGCAATCAGCCCCAGCATTTT. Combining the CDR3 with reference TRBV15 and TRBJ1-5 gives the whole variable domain DAMVIQNPRYQVTQFGKPVTLSCSQTLNHNVMYWYQQKSSQAPKLLFHYYDKDFNNEADTPDNFQSRRPNTSFCFLDIRSPGLGDTAMYLCATSGGGLSNQPQHFGDGTRLSIL.

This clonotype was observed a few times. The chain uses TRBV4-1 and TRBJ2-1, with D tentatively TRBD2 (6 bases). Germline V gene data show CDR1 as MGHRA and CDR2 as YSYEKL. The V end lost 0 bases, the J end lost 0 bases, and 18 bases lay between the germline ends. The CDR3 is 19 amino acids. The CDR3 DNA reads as TGCGCCAGCAGCCAAGATCGGGCGGGGTGGCTGAGCTCCTACAATGAGCAGTTCTTC. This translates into CASSQDRAGWLSSYNEQFF.

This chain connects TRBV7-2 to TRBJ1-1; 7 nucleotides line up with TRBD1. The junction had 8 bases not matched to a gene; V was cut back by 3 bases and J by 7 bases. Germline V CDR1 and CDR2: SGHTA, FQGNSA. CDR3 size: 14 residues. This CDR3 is CASSFRGFNGEAFF. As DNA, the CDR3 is TGTGCCAGCAGCTTCAGGGGGTTTAATGGTGAAGCTTTCTTT.

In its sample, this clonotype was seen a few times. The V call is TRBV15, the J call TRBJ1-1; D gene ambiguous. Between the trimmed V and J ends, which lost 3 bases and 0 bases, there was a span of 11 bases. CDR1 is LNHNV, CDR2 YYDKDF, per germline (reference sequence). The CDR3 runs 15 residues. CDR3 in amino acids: CATSSVARMNTEAFF. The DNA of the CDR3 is TGTGCCACCAGCAGCGTAGCACGGATGAACACTGAAGCTTTCTTT.

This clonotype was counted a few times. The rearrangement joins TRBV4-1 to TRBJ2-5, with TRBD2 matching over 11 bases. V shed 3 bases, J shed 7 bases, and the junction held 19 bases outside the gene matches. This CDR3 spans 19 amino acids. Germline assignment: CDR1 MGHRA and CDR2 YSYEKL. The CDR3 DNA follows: TGCGCCAGCAGCCAGGAACCTCCGGGGACTAGCGGTGTTATAACGACCCAGTACTTC. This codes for CASSQEPPGTSGVITTQYF.

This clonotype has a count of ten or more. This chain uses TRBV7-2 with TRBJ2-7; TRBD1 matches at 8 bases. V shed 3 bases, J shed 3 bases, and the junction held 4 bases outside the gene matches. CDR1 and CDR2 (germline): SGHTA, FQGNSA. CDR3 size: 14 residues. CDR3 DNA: TGTGCCAGCAGCTTTACAGGGGGGAACTACGAGCAGTACTTC. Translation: CASSFTGGNYEQYF.

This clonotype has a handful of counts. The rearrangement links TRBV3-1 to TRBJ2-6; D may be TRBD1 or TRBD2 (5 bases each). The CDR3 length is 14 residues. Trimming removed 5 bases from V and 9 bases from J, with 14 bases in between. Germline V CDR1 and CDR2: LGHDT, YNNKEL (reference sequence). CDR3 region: CASSFAGTVNVLTF. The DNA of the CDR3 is TGTGCCAGCAGCTTCGCCGGGACCGTCAACGTCCTGACTTTC.

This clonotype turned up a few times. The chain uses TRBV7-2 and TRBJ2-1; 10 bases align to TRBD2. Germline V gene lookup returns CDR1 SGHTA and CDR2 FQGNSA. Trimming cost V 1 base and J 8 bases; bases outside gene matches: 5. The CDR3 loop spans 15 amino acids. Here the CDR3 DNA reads TGTGCCAGCAGCTTAGTTGGGACTAGCGTCGATGAGCAGTTCTTC. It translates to CASSLVGTSVDEQFF.

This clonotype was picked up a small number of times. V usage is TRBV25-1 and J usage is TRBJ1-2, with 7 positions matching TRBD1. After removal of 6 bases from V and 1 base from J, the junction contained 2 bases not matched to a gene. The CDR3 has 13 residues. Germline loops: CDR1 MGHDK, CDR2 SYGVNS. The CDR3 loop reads CASRGTVNYGYTF. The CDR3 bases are TGTGCCAGCAGGGGGACAGTTAACTATGGCTACACCTTC.

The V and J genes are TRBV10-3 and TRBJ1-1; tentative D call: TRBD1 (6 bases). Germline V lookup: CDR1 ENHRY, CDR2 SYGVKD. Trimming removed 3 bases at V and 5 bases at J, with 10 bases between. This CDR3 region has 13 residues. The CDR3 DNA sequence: TGTGCCATCAGTGAACAGGGCGAGACTGAAGCTTTCTTT. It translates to CAISEQGETEAFF.

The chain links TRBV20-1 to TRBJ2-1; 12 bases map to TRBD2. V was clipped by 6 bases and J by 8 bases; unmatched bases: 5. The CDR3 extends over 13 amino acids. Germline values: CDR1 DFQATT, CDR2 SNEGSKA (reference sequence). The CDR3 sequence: CSAATSGSHEQFF. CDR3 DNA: TGCAGTGCCGCGACTAGCGGGAGTCATGAGCAGTTCTTC.

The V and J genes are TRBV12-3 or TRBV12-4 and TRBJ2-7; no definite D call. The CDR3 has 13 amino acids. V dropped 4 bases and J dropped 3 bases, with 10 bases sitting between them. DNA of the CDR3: TGTGCCAGCAGTTACTCACATGGCTACGAGCAGTACTTC. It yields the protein CASSYSHGYEQYF.

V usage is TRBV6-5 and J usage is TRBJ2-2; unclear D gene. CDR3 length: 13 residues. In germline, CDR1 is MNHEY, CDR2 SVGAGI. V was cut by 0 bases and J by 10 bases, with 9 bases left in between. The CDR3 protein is CASSYSTRSELFF. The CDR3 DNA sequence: TGTGCCAGCAGTTACTCGACCCGGTCGGAGCTGTTTTTT.

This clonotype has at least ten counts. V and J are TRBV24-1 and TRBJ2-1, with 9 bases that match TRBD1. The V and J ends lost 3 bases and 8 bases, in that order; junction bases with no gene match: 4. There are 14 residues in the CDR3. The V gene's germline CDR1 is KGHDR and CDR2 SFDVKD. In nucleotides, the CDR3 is TGTGCCACCAGTGATCCGCGGACAGGGGATGAGCAGTTCTTC. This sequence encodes CATSDPRTGDEQFF.

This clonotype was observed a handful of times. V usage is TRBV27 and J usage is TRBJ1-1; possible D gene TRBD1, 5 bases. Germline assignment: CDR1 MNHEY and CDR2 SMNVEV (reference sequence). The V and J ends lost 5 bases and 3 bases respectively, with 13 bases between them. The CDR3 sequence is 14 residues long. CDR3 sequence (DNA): TGTGCCAGCAGTATTCAGGGTGCGGACACTGAAGCTTTCTTT. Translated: CASSIQGADTEAFF.

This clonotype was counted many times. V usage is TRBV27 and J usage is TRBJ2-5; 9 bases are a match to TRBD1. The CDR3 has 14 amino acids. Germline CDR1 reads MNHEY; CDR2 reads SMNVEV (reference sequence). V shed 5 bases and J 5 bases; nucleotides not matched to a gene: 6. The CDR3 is CASSETGGRETQYF. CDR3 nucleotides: TGTGCCAGCAGTGAAACAGGGGGCCGCGAGACCCAGTACTTC.

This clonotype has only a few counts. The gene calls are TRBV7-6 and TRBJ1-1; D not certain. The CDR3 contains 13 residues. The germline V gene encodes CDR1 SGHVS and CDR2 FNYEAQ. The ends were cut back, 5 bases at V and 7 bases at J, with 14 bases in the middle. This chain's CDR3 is CASSPEAANEAFF. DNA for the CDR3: TGTGCCAGCAGCCCGGAGGCGGCTAATGAAGCTTTCTTT.